The 2 T cell receptor beta chains below were found in one sample sequenced in a study of a mutant IDH1 vaccine in newly diagnosed glioma. Method: immunoSEQ multiplex PCR; TCRdb's copy keeps in-frame clones and lacks some. The data contain over 45,000 clones, around 80% of them singletons. The sample's time point: week 5, during vaccination. Each dose of the vaccine consisted of 300 ug of mutant IDH1 20-mer peptide, with topical imiquimod. The antigens these receptors bind are not known. Sequenced material: PBMCs, taken from a glioma patient whose treatment included an IDH1 peptide vaccine. These receptors were obtained from a woman between 50 and 59 years old with glioma.

The sample holds a few counts of this clone. The chain carries TRBV19 and TRBJ1-1; D gene uncertain. From germline, CDR1 is LNHDA and CDR2 SQIVND (reference sequence). The CDR3 sequence is 14 residues long. Trimming cost V 3 bases and J 2 bases, with 10 bases left between them. CDR3 nucleotide sequence: TGTGCCAGTAGTATGGGTGGAGGAAACACTGAAGCTTTCTTT. Protein sequence: CASSMGGGNTEAFF.

Only one count was recorded for this clone. The gene calls are TRBV5-3 and TRBJ1-6; maybe TRBD1 (5 bases). TRBV5-3 is reported as an ORF; its role is uncertain. The CDR3 runs to 20 residues. V was pared by 2 bases and J by 9 bases, with 30 bases between. Written as DNA, the CDR3 is TGTGCCAGAAGCTTATACCCCGGGACCCTCGGGCCCCCCCAATTTTCACCCCTCCACTTT. Protein: CARSLYPGTLGPPQFSPLHF.